The present entry profiles one T cell receptor (beta chain) with its context. The data were obtained in a study of cytomegalovirus exposure and HLA in healthy donors. Data came from immunoSEQ multiplex PCR; TCRdb stores just in-frame clones and leaves some out. The table includes 150,000 to 200,000 clones, about 82% detected once. Between the trimmed V and J ends, which lost 1 base and 7 bases, there was a span of 15 bases. CDR3 size: 15 residues. Germline lookup yields CDR1 SGHRS and CDR2 YFSETQ. This chain uses TRBV5-1 with TRBJ2-1; D might be TRBD1 (6 bases). The source is a woman aged 18-29 years in good health and CMV-seronegative. The sample was PBMCs. The CDR3 reads CASSLQGRSNNEQFF. The CDR3 DNA reads TGCGCCAGCAGCTTGCAGGGGCGGTCAAATAATGAGCAGTTCTTC.